Listed below are T cell receptor beta chains from one sample, sequenced in a study of cytomegalovirus exposure and HLA in healthy donors. Profiled with immunoSEQ multiplex PCR; TCRdb holds only in-frame clones, not every one. This table holds approximately 130,000 clones, roughly 85% found once. The sequencing input was PBMCs. Receptors originate from a boy between 10 and 17 years old in good health and CMV-seronegative. CDR3s include the opening cysteine and the closing phenylalanine or tryptophan. The D gene is left open where the match is weak. Only part of the rows carry a size: once, few, many, or a class if the clone is expanded.

j_gene | d_gene | abundance | v_gene | CDR3aa | CDR3nt
TRBJ2-2 | - | - | TRBV7-3 | CASSLTPGGWNTGELFF | TGTGCCAGCAGCTTAACGCCGGGGGGCTGGAACACCGGGGAGCTGTTTTTT
TRBJ2-7 | - | - | TRBV7-9 | CASSLRDSSYEQYF | TGTGCCAGCAGCTTAAGGGACTCCTCCTACGAGCAGTACTTC
TRBJ1-2 | - | - | TRBV29-1 | CSVASYGYTF | TGCAGCGTTGCATCCTATGGCTACACCTTC
TRBJ1-1 | TRBD1 | - | TRBV7-9 | CASSIDRGGNTEAFF | TGTGCCAGCAGTATCGACAGGGGCGGGAACACTGAAGCTTTCTTT
TRBJ1-1 | TRBD1 | - | TRBV11-2 | CASSLGRGTGHPEAFF | TGTGCCAGCAGCTTAGGGCGCGGGACAGGCCACCCTGAAGCTTTCTTT
TRBJ2-7 | TRBD2 | - | TRBV14 | CASSQVASGFIYEQYF | TGTGCCAGCAGCCAAGTGGCTAGCGGGTTCATCTACGAGCAGTACTTC
TRBJ2-1 | - | - | TRBV30 | CAWSSDPTYNEQFF | TGTGCCTGGTCTAGCGACCCGACCTACAATGAGCAGTTCTTC
TRBJ2-1 | TRBD2 | - | TRBV11-3 | CASSLGGTSGRNEQFF | TGTGCCAGCAGCTTAGGAGGGACTAGCGGGAGGAATGAGCAGTTCTTC
TRBJ2-7 | - | - | TRBV2 | CASSEDFYEQYF | TGTGCCAGCAGTGAAGACTTCTACGAGCAGTACTTC
TRBJ1-2 | - | - | TRBV19 | CASSIPAGGYTF | TGTGCCAGTAGTATACCTGCCGGGGGCTACACCTTC
TRBJ2-5 | - | - | TRBV30 | CAWSDTGLLETQYF | TGTGCCTGGAGTGATACAGGGTTACTGGAGACCCAGTACTTC
TRBJ2-7 | TRBD1 | - | TRBV7-9 | CASSYQTGREQYF | TGTGCCAGCAGCTACCAGACAGGGCGGGAGCAGTACTTC
TRBJ1-2 | TRBD1 | - | TRBV6-1 | CASRWDSFYGYTF | TGTGCCAGCCGCTGGGACAGCTTCTATGGCTACACCTTC
TRBJ2-7 | TRBD2 | - | TRBV27 | CASSSGGEQYF | TGTGCCAGCAGTTCGGGGGGGGAGCAGTACTTC
TRBJ1-2 | TRBD1 | few | TRBV9 | CASSEGARGYTF | TGTGCCAGCAGCGAGGGGGCCAGGGGCTACACCTTC
TRBJ1-3 | TRBD1 | - | TRBV5-6 | CASSGTGFFTGNTIYF | TGTGCCAGCAGCGGGACAGGGTTTTTTACTGGAAACACCATATATTTT
TRBJ1-1 | - | few | TRBV11-3 | CASSLVGWGGENTEAFF | TGTGCCAGCAGCTTGGTCGGGTGGGGGGGAGAGAACACTGAAGCTTTCTTT
TRBJ2-1 | TRBD2 | - | TRBV5-1 | CASSAGLAGYNEQFF | TGCGCCAGCAGCGCTGGACTAGCGGGCTACAATGAGCAGTTCTTC
TRBJ2-3 | TRBD2 | - | TRBV5-1 | CASSFSGGPFTDTQYF | TGCGCCAGCAGCTTTTCGGGAGGTCCGTTCACAGATACGCAGTATTTT
TRBJ2-7 | TRBD2 | - | TRBV15 | CATSRGGGGGEQYF | TGTGCCACCAGCAGGGGCGGCGGGGGGGGCGAGCAGTACTTC
TRBJ2-5 | - | - | TRBV2 | CASSPRAGPQETQYF | TGTGCCAGCAGCCCTCGGGCGGGGCCCCAAGAGACCCAGTACTTC